A single T cell receptor (beta chain) is shown here with its context. This specimen comes from a study of blood T cell repertoires in COVID-19. As for the study in general: The samples span acute and convalescent COVID-19 from the United States, Italy and Spain. PBMCs, B-cell-depleted T cells, or T cells were the source of the cDNA or gDNA that made up the material.

Seattle participants joined during active infection and were tracked over time. Original analysis: Nucleated cell number was recorded as an estimate derived from reference gene primer amplification. The table came from immunoSEQ multiplex PCR; TCRdb's copy has only in-frame clones and leaves some out. D and trimming were read from the DNA, whereas the V and J calls and clone size are those reported in that table. The table includes about 250,000 clones, roughly 85% detected once. V was pared by 4 bases and J by 4 bases, with 10 bases between. This CDR3 is built from 13 residues. CDR1 LGHDT and CDR2 YNNKEL come from the germline V gene (reference sequence).

Material for sequencing was peripheral blood. The V gene is TRBV3-1 (or the pseudogene TRBV3-2), the J gene TRBJ1-1, with D possibly TRBD1 on 6 matching bases. The receptor was derived from a man aged 50 to 59 with COVID-19, enrolled during active disease. The CDR3 coding sequence is TGTGCCAGCAGCCGCAGGGGAACCACTGAAGCTTTCTTT. Translated, it gives CASSRRGTTEAFF.